A few counts support the clone carrying this TCR beta chain. The antigen remains undetermined. These data originate in a study of T cell repertoires in cytomegalovirus infection. Study as a whole: Indications of both CMV infection and matching HLA type were provided by public TCR beta signatures. Study outcomes and limitations: In two of eight donors, the top clonotype was HLA-C-restricted CMV-specific. Pooled public TCR beta family frequency picked out CMV carriers with the relevant HLA.

This CDR3 is 16 amino acids long. Trimming cost V 11 bases and J 0 bases; bases outside gene matches: 15. Germline V CDR1 and CDR2: SGHVS, FNYEAQ. TCRdb used MiXCR to reprocess the reads, holding one entry per CDR3 protein. The table has about 680,000 distinct CDR3 sequences, 20% to 25% seen once. This sequence was found in a human donor in good health (CMV status not recorded). Some clones in this sample may be carry-over from other donors' samples. The gene calls are TRBV7-6 and TRBJ2-5, with TRBD2 matching 7 bases. Specimen: CD8+ T cells from PBMCs. CDR3 nucleotide sequence: TGTGCCGGGGGGGAAACCCCGGGAGCTGACCAAGAGACCCAGTACTTC. It translates to CAGGETPGADQETQYF.